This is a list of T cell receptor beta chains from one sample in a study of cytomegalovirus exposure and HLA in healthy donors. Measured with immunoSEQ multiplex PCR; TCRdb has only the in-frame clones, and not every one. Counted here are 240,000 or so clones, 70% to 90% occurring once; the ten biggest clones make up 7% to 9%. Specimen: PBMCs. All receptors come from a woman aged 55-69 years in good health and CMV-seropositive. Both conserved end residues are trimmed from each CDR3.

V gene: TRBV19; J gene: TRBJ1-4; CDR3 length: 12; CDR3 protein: ATDPGQEYEKLF
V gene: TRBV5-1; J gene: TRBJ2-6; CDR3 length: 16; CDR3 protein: ASSVTGSPGSGANVLT
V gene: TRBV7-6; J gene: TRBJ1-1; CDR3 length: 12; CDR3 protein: ASSLADMNTEAF
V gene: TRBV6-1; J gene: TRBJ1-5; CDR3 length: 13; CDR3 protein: ASSERGYSNQPQH
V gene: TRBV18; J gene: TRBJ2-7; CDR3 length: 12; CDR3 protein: ASSRQGNTYEQY
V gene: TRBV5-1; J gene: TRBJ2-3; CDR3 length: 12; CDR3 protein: ASKAGGGTDTQY
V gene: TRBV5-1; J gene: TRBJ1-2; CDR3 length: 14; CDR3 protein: ASYAGESQRVGGYT
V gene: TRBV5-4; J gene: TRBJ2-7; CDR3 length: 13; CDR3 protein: ASSFFRGSAYEQY
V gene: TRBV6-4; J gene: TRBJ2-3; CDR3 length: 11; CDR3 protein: ASASGSTDTQY
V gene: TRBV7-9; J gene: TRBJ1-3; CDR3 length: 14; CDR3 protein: ASSPRTGVRSNTIY
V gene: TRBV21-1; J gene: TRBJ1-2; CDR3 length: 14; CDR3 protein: ASSLQDREDDYGYT
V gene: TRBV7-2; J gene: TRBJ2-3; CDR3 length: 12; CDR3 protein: ASSSRVSTDTQY
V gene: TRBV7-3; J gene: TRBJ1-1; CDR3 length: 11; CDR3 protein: ASSVDGIAEAF
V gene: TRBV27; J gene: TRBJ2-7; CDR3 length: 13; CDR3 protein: ASSSTLGQNYEQY
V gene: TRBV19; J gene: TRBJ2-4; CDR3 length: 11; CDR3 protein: ASTPVGGYIQY
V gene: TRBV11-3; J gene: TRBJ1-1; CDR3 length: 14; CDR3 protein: ASSLGGGVGNTEAF
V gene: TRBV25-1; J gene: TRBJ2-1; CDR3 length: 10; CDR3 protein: ASSESTYEQF
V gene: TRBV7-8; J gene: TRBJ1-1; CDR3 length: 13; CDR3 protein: ASSLHQGLGTEAF
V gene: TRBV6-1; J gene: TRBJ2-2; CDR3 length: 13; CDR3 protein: ACPLRDRDTGELF
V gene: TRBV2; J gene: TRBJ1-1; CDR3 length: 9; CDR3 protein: ASNFRTEAF
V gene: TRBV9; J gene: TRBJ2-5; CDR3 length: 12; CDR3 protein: ASSVVGGPETQY
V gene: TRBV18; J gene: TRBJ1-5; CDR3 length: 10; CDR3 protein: ASSYRGQPQH
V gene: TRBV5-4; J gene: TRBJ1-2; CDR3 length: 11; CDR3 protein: ASRPQVNYGYT
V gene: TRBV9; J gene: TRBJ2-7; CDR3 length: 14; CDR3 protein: ASSVAAGAGQNEQY
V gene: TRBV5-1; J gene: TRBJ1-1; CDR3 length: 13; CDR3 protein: ASSIDRFMNTEAF
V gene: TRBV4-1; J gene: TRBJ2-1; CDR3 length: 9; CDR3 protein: ASSQWGEQF
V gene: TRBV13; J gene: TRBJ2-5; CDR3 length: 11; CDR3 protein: ASSLREKETQY
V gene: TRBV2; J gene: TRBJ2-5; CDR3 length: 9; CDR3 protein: ASRDRETQY
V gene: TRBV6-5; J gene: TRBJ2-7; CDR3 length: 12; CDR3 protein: ASTRQPGRYEQY
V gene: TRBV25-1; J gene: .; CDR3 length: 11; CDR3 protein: ASSEGRGYEQY
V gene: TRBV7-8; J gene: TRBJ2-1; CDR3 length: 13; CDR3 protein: ASSLAPLARNEQF
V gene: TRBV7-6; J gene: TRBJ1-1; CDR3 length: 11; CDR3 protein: ASSPGQNTEAF
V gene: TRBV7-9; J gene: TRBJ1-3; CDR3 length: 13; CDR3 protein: ASSQGTGSGNTIY
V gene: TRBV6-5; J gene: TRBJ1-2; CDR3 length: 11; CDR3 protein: ASTSDRGRGYT
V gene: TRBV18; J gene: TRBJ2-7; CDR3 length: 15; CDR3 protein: ASSPGLAGGSRDEQY
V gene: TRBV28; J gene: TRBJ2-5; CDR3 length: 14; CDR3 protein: ASTPRGTGYIETQY
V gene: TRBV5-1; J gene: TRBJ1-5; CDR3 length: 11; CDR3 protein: ASRTDSNQPQH
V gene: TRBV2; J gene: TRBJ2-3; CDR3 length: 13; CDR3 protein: ASSGQGYSTDTQY
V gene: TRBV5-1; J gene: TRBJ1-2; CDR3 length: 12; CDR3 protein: ASSLAAGGYGYT
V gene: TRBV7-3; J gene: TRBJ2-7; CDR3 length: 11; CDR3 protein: ASSPGTGGEQY
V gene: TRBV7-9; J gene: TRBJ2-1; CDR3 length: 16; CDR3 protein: ASSPAGSPRLGPNEQF
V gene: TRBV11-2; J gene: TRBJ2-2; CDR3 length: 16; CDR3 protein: ASSLGLAGPVSTGELF